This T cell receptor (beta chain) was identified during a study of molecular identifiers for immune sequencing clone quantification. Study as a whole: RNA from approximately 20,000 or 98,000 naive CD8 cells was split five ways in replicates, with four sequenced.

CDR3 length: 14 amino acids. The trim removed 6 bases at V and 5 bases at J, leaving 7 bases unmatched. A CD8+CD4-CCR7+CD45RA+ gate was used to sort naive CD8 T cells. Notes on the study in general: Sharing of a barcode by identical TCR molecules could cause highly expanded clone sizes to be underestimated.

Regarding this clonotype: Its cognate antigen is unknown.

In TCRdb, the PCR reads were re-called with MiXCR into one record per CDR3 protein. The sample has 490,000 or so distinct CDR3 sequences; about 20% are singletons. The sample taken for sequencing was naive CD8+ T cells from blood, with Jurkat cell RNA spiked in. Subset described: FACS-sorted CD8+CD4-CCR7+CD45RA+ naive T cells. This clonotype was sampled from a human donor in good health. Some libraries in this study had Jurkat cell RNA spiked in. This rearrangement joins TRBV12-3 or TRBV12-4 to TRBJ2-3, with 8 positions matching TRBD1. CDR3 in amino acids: CASSLDRVGDTQYF. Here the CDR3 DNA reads TGTGCCAGCAGCCTGGACAGGGTTGGAGATACGCAGTATTTT.